These 26 T cell receptor beta chains came from one sample sequenced in a study of naive and memory T cell subsets. RNA was extracted from roughly 2.5 ml of whole blood of healthy adults. For blood and skin samples, reverse transcription used TCR alpha and beta constant primers. TCRdb re-called the 5' RACE reads with MiXCR, one entry per CDR3 protein. This sample carries 20,000 to 30,000 distinct CDR3 sequences, approximately 22% of them seen once, and the ten largest clones take around 1.9%. These receptor sequences come from a female donor in good health.

This clonotype was seen ten or more times. The genes are TRBV20-1 and TRBJ2-5, with 11 bases aligning to TRBD2. J gave up 4 bases and V 2 bases, and 0 bases lay outside the gene matches. The CDR3 totals 13 residues. From germline, CDR1 is DFQATT and CDR2 SNEGSKA (reference sequence). CDR3 residues: CSARLAGGETQYF. CDR3 DNA: TGCAGTGCTAGACTAGCGGGAGGAGAGACCCAGTACTTC.

The chain couples TRBV6-5 to TRBJ2-2; 10 bases are a match to TRBD1. Germline loops: CDR1 MNHEY, CDR2 SVGAGI. This CDR3 comprises 15 residues. V dropped 7 bases and J dropped 6; count of bases not matched to a gene: 8. The CDR3 spells CASNPGTGVSGELFF. CDR3 nucleotides: TGTGCCAGCAATCCTGGGACAGGGGTATCCGGGGAGCTGTTTTTT.

V usage is TRBV7-6 and J usage is TRBJ2-5; no firm D call. The CDR3 runs to 15 residues. The V gene's germline CDR1 is SGHVS and CDR2 FNYEAQ. Trimming shortened V by 5 bases and J by 1 base, and 14 bases separated the two germline ends. CDR3 nucleotide sequence: TGTGCCAGCAGCACAGAGGTGGCGGTCCAAGAGACCCAGTACTTC. Translated: CASSTEVAVQETQYF.

This clonotype was seen more than once but under ten times. The genes are TRBV10-3 and TRBJ2-3; 11 bases match TRBD2. The CDR3 is 13 residues long. Trimming removed 9 bases from V and 5 bases from J; junction bases left unmatched: 4. The V gene's germline CDR1 is ENHRY and CDR2 SYGVKD. The CDR3 DNA reads as TGTGCCATTTCCGGGACTAGCGGAGATACGCAGTATTTT. This gives the protein CAISGTSGDTQYF.

This clonotype was observed a single time. J is TRBJ2-3 and V is TRBV29-1; D is undetermined. The CDR3 sequence is 13 residues long. The V end was cut by 6 bases, the J end by 1 base, with 11 bases between. CDR1 is SQVTM and CDR2 is ANQGSEA in the germline V gene. CDR3 amino acids: CSVDYPGTDTQYF. CDR3 DNA sequence: TGCAGCGTAGATTACCCGGGCACAGATACGCAGTATTTT.

The chain recombines TRBV29-1 with TRBJ2-7; perhaps TRBD1 as D (5 bases). V lost 6 bases and J 0 bases, leaving 15 bases between the germline ends. The CDR3 spans 14 residues. The germline CDR1 and CDR2 sequences are SQVTM and ANQGSEA. CDR3 coding DNA: TGCAGCGTCCCAACAGGTGGAAGCTCCTACGAGCAGTACTTC. Translation: CSVPTGGSSYEQYF.

J is TRBJ2-2 and V is TRBV6-5; 9 positions match TRBD1. This CDR3 comprises 15 residues. V lost 5 bases to trimming and J lost 7 bases; unmatched junction nucleotides: 8. Germline V gene lookup returns CDR1 MNHEY and CDR2 SVGAGI. In DNA, the CDR3 is TGTGCCAGCAGTGCCCCGGGACAGGGTATCGGGGAGCTGTTTTTT. Protein sequence: CASSAPGQGIGELFF.

This clonotype is classed as medium-sized. The chain employs TRBV6-1 and TRBJ2-3, with 8 bases lining up with TRBD2. This CDR3 has 15 residues. Trimming cost V 2 bases and J 4 bases; bases outside gene matches: 5. CDR1 MNHNS and CDR2 SASEGT come from the germline V gene. The CDR3 sequence: CASSERSGGADTQYF. The CDR3, as DNA: TGTGCCAGCAGTGAACGGAGCGGGGGAGCAGATACGCAGTATTTT.

This clonotype appeared a few times. V gene TRBV6-5 combines with J gene TRBJ1-1; the D gene is possibly TRBD1 (6 bases). The CDR3 is 13 residues long. Per the germline V gene, CDR1 is MNHEY and CDR2 is SVGAGI. Trimming shortened V by 7 bases and J by 1 base, and 10 bases separated the two germline ends. The CDR3: CASTYRENTEAFF. The CDR3, as DNA: TGTGCCAGCACCTACAGGGAGAACACTGAAGCTTTCTTT.

This clonotype was counted only a few times. The chain combines TRBV10-3 with TRBJ2-1; the D is unclear. This CDR3 region has 12 residues. V shed 9 bases and J shed 3 bases, with 9 bases lying between them. Germline CDR1 ENHRY, CDR2 SYGVKD. CDR3 protein: CAITDGYNEQFF. The CDR3 coding sequence is TGTGCCATTACGGACGGCTACAATGAGCAGTTCTTC.

This clonotype was seen many times. The J gene is TRBJ2-1, the V gene TRBV20-1, with 8 bases lining up with TRBD2. Unmatched junction bases numbered 3, after V lost 1 base and J lost 4 bases. The CDR3 runs 14 residues. Germline CDR1 is DFQATT and CDR2 is SNEGSKA (reference sequence). The CDR3 protein is CSARVGGGYNEQFF. For the CDR3, the DNA is TGCAGTGCTAGAGTCGGCGGGGGGTACAATGAGCAGTTCTTC.

There are many counts of this clonotype. The chain recombines TRBV20-1 with TRBJ2-1; 8 bases match TRBD2. The V gene end was trimmed by 1 base and the J gene end by 6 bases; junction bases not matched to a gene: 5. The CDR3 consists of 14 residues. The germline CDR1 and CDR2 sequences are DFQATT and SNEGSKA (reference sequence). CDR3 DNA: TGCAGTGCTAGAGTCCGCGGGAGGATCAATGAGCAGTTCTTC. It codes for CSARVRGRINEQFF.

The rearrangement links TRBV29-1 to TRBJ2-3; D call uncertain. This CDR3 contains 14 residues. Trimming removed 6 bases from V and 1 base from J, with 14 bases in between. CDR1 is SQVTM and CDR2 is ANQGSEA in the germline V gene. In nucleotides, the CDR3 is TGCAGCGTCGGGCCCAATCGGGGCACAGATACGCAGTATTTT. This encodes CSVGPNRGTDTQYF.

This chain links TRBV5-1 with TRBJ2-1; D perhaps matches TRBD2 (6 bases). V was pared by 0 bases and J by 8 bases, with 15 bases between. Germline CDR1 SGHRS, CDR2 YFSETQ. This CDR3 is built from 15 residues. The CDR3 protein is CASSLGLVYGDEQFF. In DNA, the CDR3 is TGCGCCAGCAGCTTGGGACTAGTTTACGGAGATGAGCAGTTCTTC.

Only one count was recorded for this clonotype. V is TRBV7-9 and J is TRBJ2-5; 9 bases align to TRBD2. Germline loops: CDR1 SEHNR, CDR2 FQNEAQ (reference sequence). The trim removed 3 bases at V and 5 bases at J, leaving 4 bases unmatched. CDR3 size: 14 residues. CDR3 sequence reads: CASSFLAGGETQYF. CDR3 nucleotides: TGTGCCAGCAGCTTTCTGGCGGGGGGGGAGACCCAGTACTTC.

This clonotype turned up a few times. V usage is TRBV6-5 and J usage is TRBJ2-6, with D possibly matching TRBD1 (6 bases). The CDR3 totals 18 residues. The V end lost 5 bases, the J end lost 0 bases, and 17 bases lay between the germline ends. CDR1 is MNHEY and CDR2 is SVGAGI in the germline V gene. The CDR3 loop reads CASSDPQGPSSGANVLTF. Written as DNA, the CDR3 is TGTGCCAGCAGTGACCCGCAGGGGCCGAGCTCTGGGGCCAACGTCCTGACTTTC.

CDR3 DNA sequence: TGCGCCAGCAGTGAGTCGATCTCTGGAGCGACGCAGTATTTT. Translated, it gives CASSESISGATQYF. The chain recombines TRBV10-1 with TRBJ2-3, with no clear D. CDR1 WNHNN and CDR2 SYGVQD come from the germline V gene (reference sequence). V was cut by 0 bases and J by 9 bases, with 13 bases left in between. CDR3 size: 14 residues.

This clonotype has just a few counts. The V call is TRBV20-1, the J call TRBJ1-1; D is ambiguous. Trimming shortened V by 3 bases and J by 3 bases, and 26 bases separated the two germline ends. CDR1 and CDR2 (germline): DFQATT, SNEGSKA (reference sequence). The CDR3 runs 18 residues. This chain's CDR3 is CSASLRKSPGSRDTEAFF. CDR3 nucleotide sequence: TGCAGTGCTAGTTTGCGAAAGTCTCCGGGTTCGAGGGACACTGAAGCTTTCTTT.

This clonotype is termed medium-sized. The chain couples TRBV20-1 to TRBJ1-4; D might be TRBD1 (5 bases). Germline CDR1 DFQATT, CDR2 SNEGSKA (reference sequence). The CDR3 has 13 amino acids. The V and J ends lost 3 bases and 3 bases respectively, with 8 bases between them. DNA of the CDR3: TGCAGTGCTAGTCAGGGCGCTAATGAAAAACTGTTTTTT. Amino acid sequence: CSASQGANEKLFF.

This clonotype was seen a handful of times. The chain has TRBV7-2 and TRBJ2-3, with D unresolved. This CDR3 spans 15 amino acids. The V and J ends lost 3 bases and 0 bases respectively, with 10 bases between them. CDR1 SGHTA and CDR2 FQGNSA come from the germline V gene. The CDR3 region is CASSFDGTSTDTQYF. The CDR3 DNA sequence: TGTGCCAGCAGCTTCGACGGCACTAGCACAGATACGCAGTATTTT.

By share, this clonotype ranks as medium-sized. This chain joins TRBV19 and TRBJ2-3; D unclear. Germline assignment: CDR1 LNHDA and CDR2 SQIVND (reference sequence). With 4 bases removed from V and 0 bases from J, the gap between germline ends came to 14 bases. This CDR3 region has 16 residues. As DNA, the CDR3 is TGTGCCAGTAGTACCGGGCCTATCGCTAGCACAGATACGCAGTATTTT. Translation: CASSTGPIASTDTQYF.

This clonotype came up many times. The V gene is TRBV20-1, the J gene TRBJ1-2, with D hard to call. Trimming left V 0 bases short and J 3 bases short, with 5 bases between. The length of the CDR3 is 12 residues. Germline loops: CDR1 DFQATT, CDR2 SNEGSKA (reference sequence). For the CDR3, the DNA is TGCAGTGCTAGAGAGGATTACTATGGCTACACCTTC. It codes for CSAREDYYGYTF.

CDR3 in amino acids: CSAKLVTGTGRKFNTEAFF. CDR3 in DNA: TGCAGTGCTAAGTTAGTTACCGGGACAGGGCGGAAGTTTAACACTGAAGCTTTCTTT. The J gene is TRBJ1-1, the V gene TRBV20-1, with 9 bases lining up with TRBD1. Germline V gene lookup returns CDR1 DFQATT and CDR2 SNEGSKA (reference sequence). Trimming at V came to 4 bases and at J to 2 bases, leaving 20 bases not matched to a gene. The CDR3 runs to 19 residues.

The chain links TRBV13 to TRBJ1-2, with TRBD1 matching 11 bases. The J segment lost 5 bases and the V segment lost 8 bases, leaving 10 bases of the junction unmatched. From germline, CDR1 is PRHDT and CDR2 FYEKMQ (reference sequence). This CDR3 is 15 amino acids long. CDR3 region: CASGTRTGGMYGYTF. The DNA for the CDR3 is TGTGCCAGCGGGACAAGGACAGGGGGCATGTATGGCTACACCTTC. Drawing the rest from reference TRBV13 and TRBJ1-2, the complete variable domain is AAGVIQSPRHLIKEKRETATLKCYPIPRHDTVYWYQQGPGQDPQFLISFYEKMQSDKGSIPDRFSAQQFSDYHSELNMSSLELGDSALYFCASGTRTGGMYGYTFGSGTRLTVV.

This clonotype was seen a handful of times. The chain joins TRBV20-1 to TRBJ2-1, with D unclear. There are 15 residues in the CDR3. The V gene's germline CDR1 is DFQATT and CDR2 SNEGSKA (reference sequence). With 0 bases removed from V and 3 bases from J, the gap between germline ends came to 12 bases. As DNA, the CDR3 is TGCAGTGCTAGAGAAGGGCCAGTCTTCTACAATGAGCAGTTCTTC. This gives the protein CSAREGPVFYNEQFF.

The CDR3 is CSVPEGGGTEAFF. CDR3 sequence (DNA): TGCAGCGTTCCCGAGGGGGGTGGAACTGAAGCTTTCTTT. The chain carries TRBV29-1 and TRBJ1-1, with D tentatively TRBD1 (6 bases). The length of the CDR3 is 13 residues. V lost 5 bases, J lost 5 bases, and 15 bases lay in between. Germline CDR1 reads SQVTM; CDR2 reads ANQGSEA. The full variable domain, rest sourced from reference TRBV29-1 and TRBJ1-1, is SAVISQKPSRDICQRGTSLTIQCQVDSQVTMMFWYRQQPGQSLTLIATANQGSEATYESGFVIDKFPISRPNLTFSTLTVSNMSPEDSSIYLCSVPEGGGTEAFFGQGTRLTVV.